The rows below give T cell receptor beta chains drawn from one sample of a study of blood T cells in healthy people across ages. MiXCR, run by TCRdb on the 5' RACE reads, gives a single entry per CDR3 protein. This sample has roughly 1.5 million distinct CDR3 sequences, with about 42% found just once. Sequenced input: blood. These receptor sequences come from a woman under 30 in good health. CDR3s include the opening cysteine and the closing phenylalanine or tryptophan. D genes are given only for firm matches.

d_call	cdr3_length	v_call	cdr3_aa
NA	17	TRBV24-1	CATSDLSTRGSTDTQYF
TRBD1	14	TRBV7-2	CASSFGQVGREQYF
TRBD2	14	TRBV27	CASSSLSSGNEQFF
TRBD2	16	TRBV20-1	CSATDATSGRGYEQYF
NA	13	TRBV24-1	CATSAGARTEAFF
NA	13	TRBV21-1	CANRGTSDSPQYF
NA	14	TRBV28	CVSSLSGARDTQYF
NA	14	TRBV4-1	CASSQEAGWGGYTF
NA	16	TRBV6-1	CASSDRAASGANVLTF
NA	18	TRBV7-2	CASSYRTDQAGGEETQYF
TRBD2	16	TRBV15	CATSRPKRGDTYEQYF
NA	14	TRBV20-1	CSARDTGRNYGYTF
TRBD2	15	TRBV7-9	CASSSLIAGAYEQYF
NA	15	TRBV12-3/TRBV12-4	CASSLRQGHRKGYTF
NA	14	TRBV5-1	CASNHNTGSETQYF
TRBD1	12	TRBV28	CASSLGQLAQYF
TRBD1	14	TRBV29-1	CSVQTAGTAYEQYF
TRBD2	13	TRBV20-1	CSAKKGAGGEQFF
NA	12	TRBV3-1	CASSLQGIGAFF
NA	14	TRBV11-2	CASSLGGIFKTQYF
NA	16	TRBV25-1	CASSELAAKTNTEAFF
TRBD1	14	TRBV4-1	CASSQDRTGYEQYF
NA	16	TRBV4-1	CASTKSSWEGNEKLFF
NA	13	TRBV12-3/TRBV12-4	CASSLRHGAKAFF
NA	14	TRBV21-1	CASSKGIAADTQYF
NA	12	TRBV2	CASSVWDYEQYF
NA	17	TRBV15	CATSRDIWAERVNEQFF
NA	15	TRBV6-2/TRBV6-3	CASSYGAGSNQPQHF
NA	16	TRBV25-1	CASSPKTGGVFTEAFF
NA	15	TRBV20-1	CSASSLQSSYNEQFF
TRBD1	17	TRBV12-3/TRBV12-4	CASSGRTGGDSNYGYTF
TRBD2	17	TRBV4-3	CASSQDVASGNDDTQYF
NA	14	TRBV5-1	CASSLAPKSYEQYF
TRBD1	14	TRBV12-3/TRBV12-4	CASIMDREDGEQYF
TRBD1	14	TRBV6-2/TRBV6-3	CASSQSRDRARAFF
TRBD1	15	TRBV20-1	CSWDRAYVGNNEQFF
TRBD2	14	TRBV5-1	CASSLGGGSYEQYF
NA	14	TRBV9	CASTQWGGLDTQYF
NA	15	TRBV7-9	CASSWTVKETTEAFF
NA	16	TRBV6-1	CASSEILGGSTYEQYF
NA	14	TRBV9	CASSVAGVSTEAFF
NA	15	TRBV28	CASSGSLLDRRGYTF
NA	13	TRBV30	CAWSVGEVGELFF
NA	14	TRBV6-4	CASSEAGGTTEAFF
TRBD2	15	TRBV9	CASSVFGTSADTQYF
NA	14	TRBV20-1	CSARGSGLYYGYTF
NA	12	TRBV12-3/TRBV12-4	CASRDSGQPQHF
NA	12	TRBV7-9	CASSSVDYGYTF
TRBD2	15	TRBV20-1	CSARDLSGDYNEQYF
NA	16	TRBV6-2/TRBV6-3	CASSYSSIRGPDTQYF
NA	12	TRBV6-2/TRBV6-3	CASSYGPAGYTF
TRBD2	15	TRBV29-1	CSVCSGRWYQETQYF
NA	16	TRBV20-1	CSARTAGRRNTGELFF